Following are 21 T cell receptor beta chains from one sample sequenced in a study of patients and donors after allogeneic stem cell transplantation. TCRdb recomputed calls from the RT-PCR reads with MiXCR, one row per CDR3 protein. The table has some 880,000 distinct CDR3 sequences, more than 15% seen once. Sequences were obtained from blood, either unsorted or a sorted T cell fraction (not recorded which). The receptors derive from a human donor who was either an allogeneic HSCT recipient or a stem cell or donor lymphocyte infusion donor (not recorded which). It is not recorded whose cells these are; they may come from a transplant donor.

This clonotype was picked up many times. V is TRBV12-3 or TRBV12-4 and J is TRBJ2-5; D is ambiguous. V was trimmed by 5 bases and J by 1 base, leaving 17 bases between them. There are 16 residues in the CDR3. The CDR3 nucleotides read TGTGCCAGCAGTCCCAATTCTAGGCCTCCCCAAGAGACCCAGTACTTC. Its protein product is CASSPNSRPPQETQYF.

This clonotype was seen a few times. This chain uses TRBV7-2 with TRBJ1-5; D remains ambiguous. From germline, CDR1 is SGHTA and CDR2 FQGNSA. V lost 2 bases, J lost 1 base, and 9 bases lay in between. The CDR3 spans 15 residues. The CDR3 sequence is CASSLFHRSNQPQHF. DNA of the CDR3: TGTGCCAGCAGCTTATTTCACAGAAGCAATCAGCCCCAGCATTTT.

This rearrangement joins TRBV5-4 to TRBJ2-5, with D possibly being TRBD2 (6 bases). V lost 2 bases and J lost 2, with 10 bases in between. From germline, CDR1 is SGHNT and CDR2 YYREEE (reference sequence). The CDR3 totals 14 residues. DNA for the CDR3: TGTGCCAGCAGCTTCCCGGAGGGGCAAGAGACCCAGTACTTC. Translation: CASSFPEGQETQYF.

This clonotype was detected only a few times. The CDR3 bases are TGTGCCAGCAGTATAAAACGGGACAGACCCTATGGCTACACCTTC. Protein: CASSIKRDRPYGYTF. The chain is built from TRBV27 and TRBJ1-2; TRBD1 matches at 7 bases. The CDR3 spans 15 residues. Losses at the gene ends were 5 bases for V and 4 bases for J; bases not matched to a gene: 10. The germline CDR1 and CDR2 sequences are MNHEY and SMNVEV (reference sequence).

The chain is built from TRBV5-1 and TRBJ1-1, with TRBD1 matching over 9 bases. V trimming: 3 bases; J trimming: 4 bases; junction bases outside the gene matches: 4. Germline loops: CDR1 SGHRS, CDR2 YFSETQ. This CDR3 contains 14 residues. The CDR3 is CASSSGQGFTEAFF. The CDR3 coding sequence is TGCGCCAGCAGCTCGGGACAGGGTTTCACTGAAGCTTTCTTT.

This clonotype was detected a few times. The V call is TRBV9, the J call TRBJ2-5; tentative D call: TRBD1 (6 bases). Looked up from germline, CDR1 is SGDLS and CDR2 is YYNGEE. The V gene lost 2 bases and the J gene lost 2 bases, with 10 bases spanning the gap. The CDR3 runs 14 residues. The CDR3: CASSVTGLQETQYF. The CDR3 coding sequence is TGTGCCAGCAGCGTTACAGGGTTACAAGAGACCCAGTACTTC. The complete variable domain, with remaining parts taken from reference TRBV9 and TRBJ2-5, reads DSGVTQTPKHLITATGQRVTLRCSPRSGDLSVYWYQQSLDQGLQFLIQYYNGEERAKGNILERFSAQQFPDLHSELNLSSLELGDSALYFCASSVTGLQETQYFGPGTRLLVL.

The chain combines TRBV12-5 with TRBJ1-1, with 7 bases that match TRBD1. The CDR3 contains 17 residues. CDR1 is LGHNT and CDR2 is FRNRAP in the germline V gene. The V and J ends lost 1 base and 0 bases, in that order; junction bases with no gene match: 8. Here the CDR3 reads CASGLAKGGYLNTEAFF. The CDR3 nucleotides read TGTGCTAGTGGTTTGGCCAAAGGGGGCTACCTGAACACTGAAGCTTTCTTT.

This clonotype was counted a few times. This sequence joins TRBV5-1 and TRBJ2-6; D gene ambiguous. Germline V gene sequence: CDR1 SGHRS, CDR2 YFSETQ. The CDR3 has 16 amino acids. V was trimmed by 0 bases and J by 4 bases, leaving 11 bases between them. As DNA, the CDR3 is TGCGCCAGCAGCTTGGAGGTCGGGTCCGGGGCCAACGTCCTGACTTTC. This gives the protein CASSLEVGSGANVLTF. The variable domain in full, with the rest retrieved from reference TRBV5-1 and TRBJ2-6, is KAGVTQTPRYLIKTRGQQVTLSCSPISGHRSVSWYQQTPGQGLQFLFEYFSETQRNKGNFPGRFSGRQFSNSRSEMNVSTLELGDSALYLCASSLEVGSGANVLTFGAGSRLTVL.

This clonotype was counted between two and nine times. The chain is built from TRBV20-1 and TRBJ1-2, with D uncertain. CDR1 DFQATT and CDR2 SNEGSKA come from the germline V gene (reference sequence). Trimming left V 3 bases short and J 1 base short, with 12 bases between. The CDR3 has 14 residues. The CDR3 loop reads CSARVEDRNYGYTF. The CDR3 bases are TGCAGTGCTAGGGTTGAAGACCGTAACTATGGCTACACCTTC.

This clonotype has a handful of counts. The chain carries TRBV4-3 and TRBJ1-1, with D maybe TRBD1 (6 bases). V lost 3 bases and J lost 1, with 12 bases in between. The CDR3 loop spans 15 amino acids. Germline V gives CDR1 LGHNA, CDR2 YSLEER. The CDR3 sequence is CASSQDRAGNTEAFF. CDR3 DNA: TGCGCCAGCAGCCAGGACAGAGCAGGGAACACTGAAGCTTTCTTT.

This clonotype has more than one count but fewer than ten. The J gene is TRBJ1-2, the V gene TRBV7-9; the D gene is possibly TRBD1 (5 bases). Trimming removed 5 bases from V and 6 bases from J, with 19 bases in between. The CDR3 contains 15 residues. Germline V gene data show CDR1 as SEHNR and CDR2 as FQNEAQ (reference sequence). CDR3 coding DNA: TGTGCCAGCAGCCAAGGGACCAAACCGCGAGATGGCTACACCTTC. It yields the protein CASSQGTKPRDGYTF.

The genes are TRBV5-1 and TRBJ2-1, with 8 bases aligning to TRBD1. V shed 1 base and J 8 bases; nucleotides not matched to a gene: 5. Per germline, CDR1 SGHRS and CDR2 YFSETQ. This CDR3 has 14 residues. The CDR3 reads CASSLTGTGDEQFF. CDR3 nucleotides: TGCGCCAGCAGCTTGACGGGGACAGGCGATGAGCAGTTCTTC.

This chain connects TRBV7-9 to TRBJ2-1; D is possibly TRBD2 (6 bases). Between the trimmed V and J ends, which lost 1 base and 8 bases, there was a span of 15 bases. The V gene's germline CDR1 is SEHNR and CDR2 FQNEAQ (reference sequence). The CDR3 loop spans 15 amino acids. The CDR3, as DNA: TGTGCCAGCAGCTTAGGGGGCGGAGGGGAAGATGAGCAGTTCTTC. Translated, it gives CASSLGGGGEDEQFF.

This clonotype has at least ten counts. The CDR3: CASSLESFRETQYF. The CDR3 region has the DNA TGCGCCAGCAGCTTGGAATCTTTCCGGGAGACCCAGTACTTC. The V call is TRBV5-1, the J call TRBJ2-5; no clear D. Trimming took 0 bases from V and 5 from J, leaving 11 bases between them. The CDR3 has 14 residues. Germline lookup yields CDR1 SGHRS and CDR2 YFSETQ.

The chain combines TRBV5-1 with TRBJ1-2; weak D call: TRBD1 (5 bases). The CDR3 has 15 residues. V lost 2 bases to trimming and J lost 1 base, with 12 bases between them. Germline CDR1 SGHRS, CDR2 YFSETQ. CDR3: CASSFEGRLNYGYTF. DNA for the CDR3: TGCGCCAGCAGCTTCGAGGGACGCCTTAACTATGGCTACACCTTC.

This clonotype was detected many times. The chain has TRBV12-3 or TRBV12-4 and TRBJ2-7; maybe TRBD2 (6 bases). Trimming pared 6 bases from V and 5 bases from J, leaving 11 bases between. The CDR3 spans 12 residues. The chain's CDR3 is CASSLTSNEQYF. CDR3 nucleotides: TGTGCCAGCAGCCTCACTAGCAACGAGCAGTACTTC.

This clonotype was counted many times. The genes are TRBV12-3 or TRBV12-4 and TRBJ1-2, with D hard to call. This CDR3 contains 12 residues. V was clipped by 3 bases and J by 5 bases, with 7 bases between them. CDR3 in amino acids: CASSLSVYGYTF. CDR3 bases: TGTGCCAGCAGTTTGTCGGTTTATGGCTACACCTTC.

This clonotype has a handful of counts. V and J are TRBV6-1 and TRBJ2-7, with 11 bases identical to TRBD2. With V trimmed by 8 bases and J by 2 bases, 5 bases remained unmatched. The CDR3 runs 14 residues. Per germline, CDR1 MNHNS and CDR2 SASEGT. CDR3 coding DNA: TGTGCCAGCCTAGGACTAGCGGGTACCTACGAGCAGTACTTC. This encodes CASLGLAGTYEQYF.

J is TRBJ2-1 and V is TRBV7-2; TRBD2 matches at 8 bases. CDR1 is SGHTA, CDR2 FQGNSA, per germline. V dropped 3 bases and J dropped 5; count of bases not matched to a gene: 6. The CDR3 is made up of 15 amino acids. Here the CDR3 reads CASSLRGVGDNEQFF. The DNA of the CDR3 is TGTGCCAGCAGCTTGCGGGGGGTTGGGGACAATGAGCAGTTCTTC.

This clonotype was recorded only once. The rearrangement links TRBV6-1 to TRBJ1-1, with D perhaps TRBD1 (6 bases). Germline CDR1 and CDR2: MNHNS and SASEGT. This CDR3 has 15 amino acids. With 7 bases removed from V and 1 base from J, the gap between germline ends came to 16 bases. The CDR3 sequence is CASTERGITNTEAFF. CDR3 nucleotide sequence: TGTGCCAGCACCGAAAGGGGGATCACGAACACTGAAGCTTTCTTT.

This clonotype was seen more than once but under ten times. The CDR3 sequence is CASSFFRNEAFF. CDR3 nucleotides: TGTGCCAGCAGTTTCTTCAGGAATGAAGCTTTCTTT. The chain links TRBV12-3 or TRBV12-4 to TRBJ1-1; unclear D gene. The V end was cut by 3 bases, the J end by 7 bases, with 9 bases between. This CDR3 contains 12 residues.